This TCR beta chain was found in a study of lymphopenia after photon versus proton radiotherapy. Turning to this clone: As yet, its antigen is unknown.

Sequencing was performed with immunoSEQ multiplex PCR; in TCRdb, only in-frame clones are kept and a portion is missing. The sample has some 29,000 clones; over 75% are singletons. V lost 8 bases and J 3 bases, leaving 17 bases between the germline ends. The CDR3 contains 14 residues. Germline CDR1 MNHEY, CDR2 SMNVEV (reference sequence). Study conclusions and caveats: Larger post-nadir TCR diversity loss correlated inversely with survival in deceased patients. Post-nadir diversity loss with photons came from oligoclonal expansion, particularly CD8+ Temra cells. Only patients who died were analyzed for survival; proton advantage is unproven. Photon-treated patients lost naive T cells and TCR diversity; proton-treated stayed stable.

The TCR was taken from a man between 50 and 59 years old with gastric cancer. V is TRBV27 and J is TRBJ2-7, with D possibly matching TRBD2 (7 bases). The source was peripheral blood, collected from a patient treated with photon-based radiotherapy. The DNA of the CDR3 is TGTGCCAGCGGGGGAGGGGGTTCCTACTACGAGCAGTACTTC. The encoded protein is CASGGGGSYYEQYF.